The 11 T cell receptor beta chains listed next were all sequenced from one sample in a study of Ad26.COV2.S vaccination and SARS-CoV-2 variants. Only in-frame clones appear in the TCRdb table, and some are missing; sequencing was by immunoSEQ multiplex PCR. The table shows a few hundred thousand clones, with over 75% occurring only once. Sample treatment: some 20 received Ad26.COV2.S at low or high dose, single or two shots; roughly 5 received placebo; per-sample allocation not given. After the first vaccine or placebo injection, samples were drawn on day 63. The source material was peripheral blood, sampled in a trial of Ad26.COV2.S vaccine versus placebo. All receptors derive from a person between 18 and 65 years old who received the Ad26.COV2.S COVID-19 vaccine or a placebo.

About this clone itself: This same CDR3 is encoded by further DNA sequences in the sample. The genes are TRBV4-1 and TRBJ2-3; no definite D call. V lost 1 base and J 3 bases, leaving 8 bases between the germline ends. The germline V gene encodes CDR1 MGHRA and CDR2 YSYEKL. This CDR3 has 14 amino acids. CDR3 region: CASSQVGGTDTQYF. The CDR3 DNA reads TGCGCCAGCAGCCAAGTCGGTGGTACAGATACGCAGTATTTT.

The chain carries TRBV5-1 and TRBJ2-1; no firm D call. With 0 bases removed from V and 9 bases from J, the gap between germline ends came to 10 bases. CDR3 length equals 13 residues. The V gene's germline CDR1 is SGHRS and CDR2 YFSETQ. DNA for the CDR3: TGCGCCAGCAGCTTGGAAATACGTAGTGAGCAGTTCTTC. Translation gives CASSLEIRSEQFF. Supplemented by reference TRBV5-1 and TRBJ2-1, the full variable domain reads KAGVTQTPRYLIKTRGQQVTLSCSPISGHRSVSWYQQTPGQGLQFLFEYFSETQRNKGNFPGRFSGRQFSNSRSEMNVSTLELGDSALYLCASSLEIRSEQFFGPGTRLTVL.

The rearrangement uses TRBV9 and TRBJ1-1, with 9 bases aligning to TRBD1. The CDR3 covers 13 residues. The trim removed 7 bases at V and 1 base at J, leaving 2 bases unmatched. Germline CDR1 is SGDLS and CDR2 is YYNGEE. The CDR3 reads CASGTGKNTEAFF. CDR3 sequence (DNA): TGTGCCAGCGGGACAGGGAAGAACACTGAAGCTTTCTTT. The full variable domain, in which reference TRBV9 and TRBJ1-1 provide the parts outside the CDR3, is DSGVTQTPKHLITATGQRVTLRCSPRSGDLSVYWYQQSLDQGLQFLIQYYNGEERAKGNILERFSAQQFPDLHSELNLSSLELGDSALYFCASGTGKNTEAFFGQGTRLTVV.

V usage is TRBV6-2 or TRBV6-3 and J usage is TRBJ2-3; D might be TRBD2 (6 bases). The germline V gene encodes CDR1 MNHEY and CDR2 SVGEGT. This CDR3 comprises 17 residues. The V end was cut by 1 base, the J end by 7 bases, with 21 bases between. Written as DNA, the CDR3 is TGTGCCAGCAGTTACTACCCCGCTAGCGAATACTACCATACGCAGTATTTT. This translates into CASSYYPASEYYHTQYF.

This chain connects TRBV19 to TRBJ2-5, with 7 bases fitting TRBD2. The CDR3 length is 14 residues. The ends lost 1 base at V and 3 bases at J; junction bases unmatched: 2. The germline CDR1 and CDR2 sequences are LNHDA and SQIVND (reference sequence). The CDR3 coding sequence is TGTGCCAGTAGTATAGTGGGAGGGAAAGAGACCCAGTACTTC. Its translation is CASSIVGGKETQYF.

The rearrangement links TRBV12-3 or TRBV12-4 to TRBJ2-1; D is perhaps TRBD1 (5 bases). Trimming took 3 bases from V and 7 from J, leaving 10 bases between them. The CDR3 extends over 13 amino acids. CDR3 loop: CASSFAQGNEQFF. The CDR3 DNA sequence: TGTGCCAGCAGTTTCGCCCAGGGAAATGAGCAGTTCTTC.

The count of this clone is one. The rearrangement uses TRBV6-6 and TRBJ2-5; D is uncertain. V was trimmed by 0 bases and J by 10 bases, leaving 9 bases between them. The germline gives CDR1 MNHNY, CDR2 SVGAGI (reference sequence). This CDR3 is built from 12 residues. The CDR3 region has the DNA TGTGCCAGCAGTTACTCGCTAGGGATCCAGTACTTC. Residues: CASSYSLGIQYF.

This sequence joins TRBV12-3 or TRBV12-4 and TRBJ2-2, with D unresolved. CDR3 length: 12 residues. Trimming took off 5 bases at V and 8 bases at J, with 9 bases between the two ends. The CDR3 DNA reads as TGTGCCAGCAGTGACTCGGCTGGGGAGCTGTTTTTT. This gives the protein CASSDSAGELFF.

This chain links TRBV7-3 with TRBJ2-1; possibly TRBD2 for D (5 bases). The germline V gene has CDR1 SGHTA and CDR2 FQGTGA. The CDR3 length is 15 residues. With 5 bases removed from V and 6 bases from J, the gap between germline ends came to 17 bases. The CDR3 DNA sequence: TGTGCCAGCAGCCCGTCGGTGCTAGCAAGCAATGAGCAGTTCTTC. Protein product: CASSPSVLASNEQFF.

The rearrangement links TRBV7-9 to TRBJ2-2; D may be TRBD1 or TRBD2 (6 bases each). With 4 bases removed from V and 5 bases from J, the gap between germline ends came to 20 bases. Germline values: CDR1 SEHNR, CDR2 FQNEAQ (reference sequence). This CDR3 contains 17 residues. CDR3: CASSSPPREGGTGELFF. In DNA form, the CDR3 reads TGTGCCAGCAGCTCCCCCCCCCGGGAAGGGGGGACCGGGGAGCTGTTTTTT.

The V and J genes are TRBV4-1 and TRBJ2-2; D is undetermined. Germline CDR1 reads MGHRA; CDR2 reads YSYEKL. Trimming cost V 4 bases and J 2 bases, with 17 bases left between them. The CDR3 spans 17 residues. The CDR3 sequence is CASSPTARRPNTGELFF. In DNA, the CDR3 is TGCGCCAGCAGCCCCACGGCCAGGCGCCCTAACACCGGGGAGCTGTTTTTT.